Within the sample, the clone carrying this TCR beta chain is medium-sized. Original processing methods: Building a distant-metastasis classifier for papillary thyroid cancer drew on CDR3 differences across clinicopathological groups. TCRdb re-clonotyped the PCR reads via MiXCR. TCRdb's processing, not the authors', yielded these V and J calls. The profile shows tens of thousands of clones, about 24% of them singletons. This record belongs to a study of metastatic and nonmetastatic thyroid tumors. Study-level information: Repertoires from malignant and benign thyroid patients were compared across blood and tumor or nodule tissue.

V trimming: 7 bases; J trimming: 3 bases; junction bases outside the gene matches: 5. The CDR3 is 14 residues long. The germline V gene has CDR1 MDHEN and CDR2 SYDVKM. All patients reached thyroid surgery having received no treatment beforehand. This chain links TRBV28 with TRBJ2-3; 9 nucleotides align to TRBD1. Input material: tumor tissue. This clonotype was obtained from a female donor with papillary thyroid cancer or a benign thyroid nodule (not recorded which). Some clones in this sample may be carry-over from other donors' samples. This chain's CDR3 is CASKRQGGTDTQYF. The CDR3 DNA is TGTGCCAGCAAACGACAGGGGGGGACAGATACGCAGTATTTT.